This is a list of T cell receptor beta chains from one sample in a study of blood T cell repertoires in COVID-19. Profiled with immunoSEQ multiplex PCR; TCRdb holds only in-frame clones, not every one. The table has some 50,000 clones, roughly 93% seen once; the top ten hold about 1%. Input material: peripheral blood. The receptors shown here come from a man in his 60s with COVID-19, enrolled during active disease. Both conserved end residues are part of each CDR3. The D gene is left open where the match is weak. For some rows the clone size is stated as once, few or many, or as a class when expanded; others skip it.

>TRBV5-4|TRBD2|.|TRBJ2-1
TGTGCCAGCAGTTTAGCGGGGGGCAATGAGCAGTTCTTC
CASSLAGGNEQFF
>TRBV30|.|.|TRBJ1-3
TGTGCCTGGAGAGCCCCATTCAGGGAAAGAAACACCATATATTTT
CAWRAPFRERNTIYF
>TRBV29-1|.|.|TRBJ1-5
TGCAGCGTTGGGGGCCCCCCGCCCCAGCATTTT
CSVGGPPPQHF
>TRBV28|.|.|TRBJ2-6
TGTGCCAGCAGTTTACGCCGGGGGGCCAACGTCCTGACTTTC
CASSLRRGANVLTF
>TRBV5-1|TRBD1|.|TRBJ2-7
TGCGCCAGCAGCCGGGGGACAGGGGGCCGCGAGCAGTACTTC
CASSRGTGGREQYF
>TRBV10-2|.|.|TRBJ2-7
TGCGCCAGCAAAGCAGGGGTCTCCTACGAGCAGTACTTC
CASKAGVSYEQYF
>TRBV19|TRBD1|.|TRBJ1-1
TGTGCCAGTAGTATAGGCTACAGGGGAGGTTATGAAGCTTTCTTT
CASSIGYRGGYEAFF
>TRBV24-1|TRBD1|.|TRBJ2-1
TGTGCCACCAGTGACGCGACAGGGCGCTCCTACAATGAGCAGTTCTTC
CATSDATGRSYNEQFF
>TRBV19|TRBD1|.|TRBJ1-1
TGTGCCAGTAGTGGACAGGGTCTCAACACTGAAGCTTTCTTT
CASSGQGLNTEAFF
>TRBV19|.|.|TRBJ1-5
TGTGCCAGTAAACCACGGGGAGGAATTCAGCCCCAGCATTTT
CASKPRGGIQPQHF
>TRBV7-2|TRBD2|.|TRBJ2-1
TGTGCCAGCAGCTTAGGAAGTCGTGGGACTAGCTTTGGGAATGAGCAGTTCTTC
CASSLGSRGTSFGNEQFF
>TRBV30|TRBD1|.|TRBJ2-7
TGTGTTATGGGCAGGGGGAGCTCCTACGAGCAGTACTTC
CVMGRGSSYEQYF
>TRBV7-3|TRBD2|.|TRBJ2-4
TGTGCCAGCAGCGGGACTAGCGGGGCACAGGGTTCCAAAAACATTCAGTACTTC
CASSGTSGAQGSKNIQYF
>TRBV6-2/TRBV6-3|TRBD1|.|TRBJ2-7
TGTGCCAGCAGTTACCGAACGACAGGGTGGCCCTACGAGCAGTACTTC
CASSYRTTGWPYEQYF
>TRBV19|.|.|TRBJ2-1
TGTGCCAGTAGTCCAGCGCCATCAATAAGTGGTATGCAGTTCTTC
CASSPAPSISGMQFF
>TRBV7-3|.|.|TRBJ1-1
TGTGCCAGCAGCCCCAGAGGACGACAGCTGAACACTGAAGCTTTCTTT
CASSPRGRQLNTEAFF
>TRBV24-1|TRBD1|.|TRBJ2-1
TGTGCCACCAGTGACCGGGACAGTGTTTTGGATGAGCAGTTCTTC
CATSDRDSVLDEQFF
>TRBV5-1|.|once|TRBJ1-4
TGCGCCAGCAGCTTAACAGCAACTAATGAAAAACTGTTTTTT
CASSLTATNEKLFF
>TRBV5-4|.|.|TRBJ2-3
TGTGCCAGCAGCATAGACACAGATACGCAGTATTTT
CASSIDTDTQYF
>TRBV7-6|TRBD2|.|TRBJ2-1
TGTGCCAGCAGCTTAGTAGCGGGAGTTGGGTCCTACAATGAGCAGTTCTTC
CASSLVAGVGSYNEQFF
>TRBV24-1|TRBD2|.|TRBJ2-2
TGTGCCACCAGTGATTTCGGTAGCGGGAGCTCTGGCGGGGAGCTGTTTTTT
CATSDFGSGSSGGELFF
>TRBV6-6|.|.|TRBJ1-1
TGTGCCAGCGCTGGACTCAACACTGAAGCTTTCTTT
CASAGLNTEAFF
>TRBV5-1|TRBD1|.|TRBJ1-4
TGCGCCAGCAGCTTGGTTCCAGGAGGGGGCAATGAACAACTGTTTTTT
CASSLVPGGGNEQLFF
>TRBV12-5|.|.|TRBJ2-7
TGTGCTAGTGGCCCACCCCCGCAGGGTTGTTCCTACGAGCAGTACTTC
CASGPPPQGCSYEQYF
>TRBV28|TRBD1|.|TRBJ1-2
TGTGCCAGCAGTTCCCCTAAGGGACAGGGATATGGCTACACCTTC
CASSSPKGQGYGYTF
>TRBV18|.|.|TRBJ1-2
TGTGCCAGCTCACCAAGGAACAGAGAAGGCTATGGCTACACCTTC
CASSPRNREGYGYTF
>TRBV2|TRBD2|.|TRBJ2-3
TGTGCCAGCAGTGAAGCGAGGACTAGCGGGAGAGCGGATACGCAGTATTTT
CASSEARTSGRADTQYF
>TRBV27|.|.|TRBJ1-5
TGTGCCAGCTGCGGGGGGGGAGGGGAGCAGCCCCAGCATTTT
CASCGGGGEQPQHF
>TRBV4-1|.|.|TRBJ2-7
TGCGCCAGCAGCCAAGGTTCGGCGGGTCAGGGGGAGCAGTACTTC
CASSQGSAGQGEQYF
>TRBV5-1|TRBD1|.|TRBJ1-1
TGCGCCAGCAGCCTCCCTGAATTTCAGGGGGGTAAGTACACTGAAGCTTTCTTT
CASSLPEFQGGKYTEAFF